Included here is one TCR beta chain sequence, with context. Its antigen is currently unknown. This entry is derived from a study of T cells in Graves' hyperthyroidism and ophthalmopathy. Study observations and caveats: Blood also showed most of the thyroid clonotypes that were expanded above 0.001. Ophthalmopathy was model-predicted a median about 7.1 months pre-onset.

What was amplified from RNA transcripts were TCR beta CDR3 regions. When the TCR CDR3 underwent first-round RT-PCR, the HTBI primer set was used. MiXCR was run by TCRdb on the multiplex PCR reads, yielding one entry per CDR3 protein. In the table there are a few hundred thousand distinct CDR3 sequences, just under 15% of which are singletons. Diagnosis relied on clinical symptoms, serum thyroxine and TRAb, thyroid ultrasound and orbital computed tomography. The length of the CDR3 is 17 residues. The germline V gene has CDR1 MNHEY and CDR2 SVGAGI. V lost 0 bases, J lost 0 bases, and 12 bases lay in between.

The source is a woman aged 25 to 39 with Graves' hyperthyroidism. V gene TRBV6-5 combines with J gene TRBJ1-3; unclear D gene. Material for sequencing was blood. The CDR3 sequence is CASSYSPDIISGNTIYF. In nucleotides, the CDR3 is TGTGCCAGCAGTTACTCGCCAGATATTATCTCTGGAAACACCATATATTTT.